The present entry profiles one TCR beta chain with its context. This entry comes from a study of blood T cell repertoires in COVID-19. On the study more broadly: Donors in the United States, Italy and Spain gave samples during acute or convalescent COVID-19. From T cells, B-cell-depleted T cells, or PBMCs came the material, which was cDNA or gDNA.

The CDR3 covers 13 residues. Looked up from germline, CDR1 is SNHLY and CDR2 is FYNNEI. The V end was cut by 4 bases, the J end by 6 bases, with 12 bases between. Methods used by the authors: Using reference gene primer amplification, nucleated cell counts were estimated. Generated by immunoSEQ multiplex PCR, the TCRdb table keeps only in-frame clones and is missing some. That table gives V, J and clone size, and the DNA gave D and trimming. The profile covers hundreds of thousands of clones, with 88% appearing a single time and 10% taken by the ten largest. The sequencing input was peripheral blood. The TCR originated in a woman in her 70s with COVID-19, enrolled during active disease. This chain joins TRBV2 and TRBJ1-1; D gene uncertain. CDR3 region: CASSAVPGAEAFF. For the CDR3, the DNA is TGTGCCAGCAGTGCGGTTCCCGGGGCTGAAGCTTTCTTT.